The source of this TCR beta chain is a study of control samples from healthy donors and cancer patients. V lost 5 bases and J 0 bases, leaving 13 bases between the germline ends. The CDR3 contains 16 residues. The germline CDR1 and CDR2 sequences are MDHEN and SYDVKM. Generated by immunoSEQ multiplex PCR, the TCRdb table keeps only in-frame clones and is missing some. This sample has around 200,000 clones, with roughly 94% found just once. This chain uses TRBV28 with TRBJ2-2, with a tentative D call TRBD1 (6 bases). Source material: blood. This sequence was found in a man aged 45 to 65 in good health. The CDR3 is CASSKTGSPNTGELFF. The CDR3 region has the DNA TGTGCCAGCAGTAAAACAGGGAGTCCGAACACCGGGGAGCTGTTTTTT.